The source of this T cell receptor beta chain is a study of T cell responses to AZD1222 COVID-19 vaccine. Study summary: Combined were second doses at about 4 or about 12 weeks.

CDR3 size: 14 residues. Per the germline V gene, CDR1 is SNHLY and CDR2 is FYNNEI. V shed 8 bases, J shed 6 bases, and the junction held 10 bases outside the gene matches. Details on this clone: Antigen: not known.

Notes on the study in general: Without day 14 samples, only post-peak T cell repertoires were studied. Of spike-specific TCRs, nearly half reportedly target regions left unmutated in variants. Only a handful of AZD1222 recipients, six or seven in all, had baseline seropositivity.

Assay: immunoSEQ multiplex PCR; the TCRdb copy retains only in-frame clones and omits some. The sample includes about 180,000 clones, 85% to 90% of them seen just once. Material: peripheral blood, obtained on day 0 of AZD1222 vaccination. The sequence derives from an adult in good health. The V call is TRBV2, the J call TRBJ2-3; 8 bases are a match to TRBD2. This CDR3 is CASSRLAGLDTQYF. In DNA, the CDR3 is TGTGCCAGCTCTCGGCTAGCGGGTTTGGATACGCAGTATTTT. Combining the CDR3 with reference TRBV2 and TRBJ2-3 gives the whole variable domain EPEVTQTPSHQVTQMGQEVILRCVPISNHLYFYWYRQILGQKVEFLVSFYNNEISEKSEIFDDQFSVERPDGSNFTLKIRSTKLEDSAMYFCASSRLAGLDTQYFGPGTRLTVL.